This T cell receptor beta chain derives from a study of CD8 T cells in Susac syndrome. Both CD4+ and CD8+ T cells were negatively isolated, and TEMRA cells underwent FACS enrichment. RNA in amounts of roughly 0.5 to 1 ug was reverse transcribed with random hexamers. TCRdb recomputed calls from the immunoSEQ multiplex PCR reads with MiXCR, one row per CDR3 protein. The sample holds approximately 180,000 distinct CDR3 sequences, roughly 91% seen once. The sample comprised CD4+ T cells from PBMCs. The sequence was collected from a human donor with Susac syndrome.

The CDR3 DNA is TGTGCCAGCAGCTACCCGGACACCCATGAAGCTTTCTTT. It translates to CASSYPDTHEAFF. This sequence joins TRBV7-2 and TRBJ1-1, with D perhaps matching TRBD1 (5 bases). CDR3 length: 13 amino acids. The V and J ends lost 4 bases and 7 bases respectively, with 13 bases between them. Germline CDR1 is SGHTA and CDR2 is FQGNSA.